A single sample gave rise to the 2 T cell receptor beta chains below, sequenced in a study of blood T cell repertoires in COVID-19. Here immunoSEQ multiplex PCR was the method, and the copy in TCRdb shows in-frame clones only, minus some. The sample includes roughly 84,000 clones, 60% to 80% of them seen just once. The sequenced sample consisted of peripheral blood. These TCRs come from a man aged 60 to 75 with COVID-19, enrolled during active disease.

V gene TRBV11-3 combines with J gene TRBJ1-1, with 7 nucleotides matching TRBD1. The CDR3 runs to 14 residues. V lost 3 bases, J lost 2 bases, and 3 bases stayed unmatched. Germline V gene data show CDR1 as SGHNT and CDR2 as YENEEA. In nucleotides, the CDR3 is TGTGCCAGCAGCTTGTGGACAGGAAACACTGAAGCTTTCTTT. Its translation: CASSLWTGNTEAFF.

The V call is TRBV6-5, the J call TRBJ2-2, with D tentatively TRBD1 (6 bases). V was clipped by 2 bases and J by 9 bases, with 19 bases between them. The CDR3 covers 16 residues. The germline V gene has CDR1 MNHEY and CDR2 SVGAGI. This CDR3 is CASSYLPGEGKWELFF. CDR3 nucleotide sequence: TGTGCCAGCAGTTACCTGCCAGGGGAAGGAAAGTGGGAGCTGTTTTTT.